The clone carrying this T cell receptor beta chain was picked up one time. In germline, CDR1 is SGHRS, CDR2 YFSETQ. The CDR3 loop spans 14 amino acids. Trimming cost V 0 bases and J 3 bases, with 7 bases left between them. The data derive from a study of blood T cell repertoires in COVID-19. Turning to the study itself: The samples span acute and convalescent COVID-19 from the United States, Italy and Spain. The analysed material was cDNA or gDNA that came from T cells, B-cell-depleted T cells, or PBMCs.

Authors' data handling: From reference gene primer amplification, estimates of nucleated cell counts were derived. Profiling relied on immunoSEQ multiplex PCR, and the TCRdb table lists in-frame clones only, not all of them. Clonal size and the V and J genes are those of that table, whereas D and trimming came from the DNA. This table holds tens of thousands of clones, roughly nine tenths found once. Sequences were obtained from peripheral blood. The chain recombines TRBV5-1 with TRBJ1-3; D is ambiguous. This receptor was obtained from a man older than 75 in a cohort sampled during active COVID-19. CDR3 sequence (DNA): TGCGCCAGCAGCTTGGGAGGGCTTGGAAACACCATATATTTT. Protein product: CASSLGGLGNTIYF.